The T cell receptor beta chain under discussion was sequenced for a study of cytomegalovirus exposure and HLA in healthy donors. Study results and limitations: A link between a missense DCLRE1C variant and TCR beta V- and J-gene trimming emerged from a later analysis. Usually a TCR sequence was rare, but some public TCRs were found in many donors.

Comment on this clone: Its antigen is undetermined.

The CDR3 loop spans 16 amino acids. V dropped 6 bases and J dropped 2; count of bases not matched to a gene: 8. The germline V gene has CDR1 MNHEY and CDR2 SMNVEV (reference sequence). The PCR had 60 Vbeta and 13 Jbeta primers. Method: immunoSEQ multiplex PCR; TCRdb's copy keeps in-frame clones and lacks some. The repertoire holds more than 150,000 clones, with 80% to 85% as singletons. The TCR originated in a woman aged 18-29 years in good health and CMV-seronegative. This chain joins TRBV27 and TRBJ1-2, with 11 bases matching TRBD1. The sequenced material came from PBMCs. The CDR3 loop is CASSPRTGGWNYGYTF. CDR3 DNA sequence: TGTGCCAGCAGCCCAAGGACAGGGGGCTGGAACTATGGCTACACCTTC.